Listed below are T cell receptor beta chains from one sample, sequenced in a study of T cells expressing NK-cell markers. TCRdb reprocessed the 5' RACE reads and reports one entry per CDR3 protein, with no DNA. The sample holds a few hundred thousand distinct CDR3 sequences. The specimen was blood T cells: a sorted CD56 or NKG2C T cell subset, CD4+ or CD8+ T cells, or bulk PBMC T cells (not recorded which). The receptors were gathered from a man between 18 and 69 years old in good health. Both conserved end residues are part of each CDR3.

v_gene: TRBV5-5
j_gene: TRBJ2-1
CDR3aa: CASTQVGRGPGNEQFF

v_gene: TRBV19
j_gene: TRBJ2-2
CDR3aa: CASSNTGDTGELFF

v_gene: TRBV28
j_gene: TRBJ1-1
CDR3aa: CASSLFSQGEAFF

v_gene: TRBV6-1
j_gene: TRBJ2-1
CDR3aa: CASSESPGLAAYEQFF

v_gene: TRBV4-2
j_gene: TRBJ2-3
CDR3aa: CASSQDSGTGKDTQYF

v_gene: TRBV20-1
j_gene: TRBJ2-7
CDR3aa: CSARDDGQPRLEQYF

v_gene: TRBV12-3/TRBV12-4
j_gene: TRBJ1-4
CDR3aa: CASRTGQGLEKLFF

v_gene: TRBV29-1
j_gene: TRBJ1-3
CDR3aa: CSVLKTGTGNTIYF

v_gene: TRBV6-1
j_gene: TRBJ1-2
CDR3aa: CASSEDYRAGLYGYTF

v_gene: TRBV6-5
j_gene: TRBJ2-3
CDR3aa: CASSFGTRGGWQYF

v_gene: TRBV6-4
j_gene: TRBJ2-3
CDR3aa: CASGPDSGTDTQYF

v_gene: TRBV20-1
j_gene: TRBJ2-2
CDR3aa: CSARQTKGKETGELFF

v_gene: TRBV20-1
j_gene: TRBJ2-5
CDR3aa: CSASPRTSGGAMETQYF

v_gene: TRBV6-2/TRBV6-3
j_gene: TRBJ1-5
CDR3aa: CASSRPTGFGNQPQHF

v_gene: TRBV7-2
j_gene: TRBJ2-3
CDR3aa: CASSLYLRTGTPDTQYF

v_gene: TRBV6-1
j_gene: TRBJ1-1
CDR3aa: CASAQIQGPEAFF

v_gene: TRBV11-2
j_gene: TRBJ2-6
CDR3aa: CASSINRAGANVLTF

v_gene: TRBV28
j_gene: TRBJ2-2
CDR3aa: CASSFLGRGRDTGELFF

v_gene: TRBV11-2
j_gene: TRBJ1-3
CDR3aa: CASSLRRAGSASGNTIYF

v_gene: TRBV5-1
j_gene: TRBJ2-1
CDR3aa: CASSTGTANNEQFF

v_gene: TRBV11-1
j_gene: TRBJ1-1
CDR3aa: CASSPGRYTEAFF

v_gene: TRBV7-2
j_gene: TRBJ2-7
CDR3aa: CASSFPLTGFGEQYF

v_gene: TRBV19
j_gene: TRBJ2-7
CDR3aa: CASTRTGFSWEQYF

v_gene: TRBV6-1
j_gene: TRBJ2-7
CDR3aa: CASYYSGGHRYEQYF

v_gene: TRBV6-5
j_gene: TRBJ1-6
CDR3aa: CASSYRSPNSPLHF

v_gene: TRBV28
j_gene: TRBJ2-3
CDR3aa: CASRQESSHTQYF

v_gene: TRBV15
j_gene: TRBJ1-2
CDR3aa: CATSRDTSSLWGYTF

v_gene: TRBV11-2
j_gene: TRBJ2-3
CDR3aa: CASSLTRGSDTQYF

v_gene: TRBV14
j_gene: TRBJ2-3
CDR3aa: CASSPTGIQGTQYF

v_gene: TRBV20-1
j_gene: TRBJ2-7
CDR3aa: CSAPGRWGSLEQYF

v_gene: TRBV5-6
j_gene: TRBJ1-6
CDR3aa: CASSLLAGKNSPLHF

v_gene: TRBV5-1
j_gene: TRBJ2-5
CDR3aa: CASSWGTGEAQYF

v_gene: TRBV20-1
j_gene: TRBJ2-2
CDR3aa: CSARSGGIAGELFF

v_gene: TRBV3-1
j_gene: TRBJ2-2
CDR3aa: CASSQDRGGNTGELFF

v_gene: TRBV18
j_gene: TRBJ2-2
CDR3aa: CASSPRTTNTGELFF

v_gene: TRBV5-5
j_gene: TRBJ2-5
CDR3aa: CASSLSILQETQYF

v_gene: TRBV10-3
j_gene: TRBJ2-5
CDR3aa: CAISRAASGGIETQYF

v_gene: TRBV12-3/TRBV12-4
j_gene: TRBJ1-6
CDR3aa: CASSSRQGGLSPLHF

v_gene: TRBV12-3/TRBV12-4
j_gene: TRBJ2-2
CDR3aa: CASSPGGTTINTGELFF

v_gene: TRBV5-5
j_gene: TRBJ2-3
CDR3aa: CASSFGPAGGGTDTQYF

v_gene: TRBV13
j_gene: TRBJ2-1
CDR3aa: CATRPRGAYNEQFF

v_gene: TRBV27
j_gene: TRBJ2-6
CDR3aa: CASSLYRGGANVLTF

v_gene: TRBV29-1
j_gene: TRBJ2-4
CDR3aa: CSVESRGTAKNIQYF

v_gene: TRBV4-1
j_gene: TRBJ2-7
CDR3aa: CASSRQLAGGHEQYF

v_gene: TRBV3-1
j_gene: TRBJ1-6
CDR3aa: CASSQDFRANSPLHF

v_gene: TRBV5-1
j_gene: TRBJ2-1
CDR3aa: CASSLPGSIDEQFF

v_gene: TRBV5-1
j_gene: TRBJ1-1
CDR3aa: CASSSYLNRDEAFF

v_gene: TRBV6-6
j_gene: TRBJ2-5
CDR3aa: CASSYVGPETQYF

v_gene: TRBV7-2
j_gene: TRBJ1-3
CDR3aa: CASSLVRAGNTIYF